The 27 T cell receptor beta chains presented below share a single source sample, sequenced in a study of T cells in localized non-small cell lung cancer. The data were produced by immunoSEQ multiplex PCR, yet TCRdb's version contains in-frame clones alone and is incomplete. This table has tens of thousands of clones, around four fifths appearing once. Material: peripheral blood, obtained before any cancer treatment. The receptors were gathered from a male donor aged 60 or over with stage II squamous cell lung carcinoma.

The chain joins TRBV7-2 to TRBJ2-3, with 9 bases lining up with TRBD2. The V gene end was trimmed by 1 base and the J gene end by 6 bases; junction bases not matched to a gene: 2. The germline V gene encodes CDR1 SGHTA and CDR2 FQGNSA. The CDR3 has 14 amino acids. The CDR3 reads CASSLGTSADTQYF. As DNA, the CDR3 is TGTGCCAGCAGCTTAGGGACTAGCGCCGATACGCAGTATTTT. Using reference TRBV7-2 and TRBJ2-3 for the parts outside the CDR3, the full variable domain is GAGVSQSPSNKVTEKGKDVELRCDPISGHTALYWYRQSLGQGLEFLIYFQGNSAPDKSGLPSDRFSAERTGGSVSTLTIQRTQQEDSAVYLCASSLGTSADTQYFGPGTRLTVL.

The rearrangement links TRBV21-1 to TRBJ1-2. TRBV21-1 has pseudogene status. The CDR3 loop spans 8 amino acids. The CDR3 protein is CASVGYTF. The CDR3 DNA reads TGTGCCAGCGTAGGCTACACCTTC.

The chain employs TRBV7-9 and TRBJ1-2; D is ambiguous. CDR3 size: 11 residues. V was pared by 1 base and J by 7 bases, with 4 bases between. Germline CDR1 is SEHNR and CDR2 is FQNEAQ (reference sequence). CDR3 loop: CASSLGRGYTF. The CDR3, as DNA: TGTGCCAGCAGCTTAGGGCGTGGCTACACCTTC.

The chain couples TRBV7-3 to TRBJ1-1; D remains ambiguous. Germline CDR1 and CDR2: SGHTA and FQGTGA. Trimming shortened V by 1 base and J by 0 bases, and 9 bases separated the two germline ends. The CDR3 is 15 amino acids. CDR3 amino acids: CASSLSPAMNTEAFF. The CDR3 nucleotides are TGTGCCAGCAGCTTAAGTCCCGCCATGAACACTGAAGCTTTCTTT.

CDR3 nucleotide sequence: TGTGCCAGCAGCCTAGGACAGGGGAGTTTTGTAGATACGCAGTATTTT. The encoded protein is CASSLGQGSFVDTQYF. The chain has TRBV27 and TRBJ2-3; 9 positions agree with TRBD1. J gave up 5 bases and V 6 bases, and 12 bases lay outside the gene matches. This CDR3 has 16 residues. The germline CDR1 and CDR2 sequences are MNHEY and SMNVEV (reference sequence).

This sequence joins TRBV9 and TRBJ2-2, with a tentative D call TRBD1 (5 bases). The germline gives CDR1 SGDLS, CDR2 YYNGEE. The germline V and J ends were trimmed by 2 bases and 4 bases, with 6 bases remaining between them. The CDR3 is 13 amino acids. CDR3 protein: CASSVQGTGELFF. CDR3 sequence (DNA): TGTGCCAGCAGCGTTCAGGGCACCGGGGAGCTGTTTTTT.

CDR3: CASSRAVGLSHMNTEAFF. The CDR3, as DNA: TGTGCCAGCAGCCGAGCAGTGGGGCTCAGTCATATGAACACTGAAGCTTTCTTT. The rearrangement uses TRBV4-2 and TRBJ1-1; tentatively, D is TRBD1 (5 bases). V lost 4 bases, J lost 0 bases, and 21 bases lay in between. Germline V gene sequence: CDR1 LGHNA, CDR2 YNFKEQ. The CDR3 has 18 residues.

V gene TRBV5-1 combines with J gene TRBJ2-5, with 13 positions matching TRBD2. Trimming took 4 bases from V and 2 from J; bases not matched to a gene: 11. The CDR3 extends over 18 amino acids. Germline V CDR1 and CDR2: SGHRS, YFSETQ. The CDR3: CASSAGTGLAGYQETQYF. Here the CDR3 DNA reads TGCGCCAGCAGCGCAGGCACGGGACTAGCGGGATATCAAGAGACCCAGTACTTC.

In its sample, this clone was seen once. The chain carries TRBV5-1 and TRBJ2-1; D is perhaps TRBD1 or TRBD2 (6 bases each). Germline CDR1 and CDR2: SGHRS and YFSETQ. With 2 bases removed from V and 11 bases from J, the gap between germline ends came to 17 bases. The CDR3 runs to 14 residues. The CDR3 reads CASSFEGGRQKQFF. DNA of the CDR3: TGCGCCAGCAGCTTCGAGGGGGGCCGCCAGAAGCAGTTCTTC.

The chain uses TRBV7-9 and TRBJ1-4; weak D call: TRBD1 (5 bases). V shed 6 bases and J shed 3 bases, with 20 bases lying between them. CDR1 and CDR2 from the germline V gene are SEHNR and FQNEAQ (reference sequence). This CDR3 has 17 amino acids. DNA of the CDR3: TGTGCCAGCAGTGATGGAGAGCGGGGGTGGGCTAATGAAAAACTGTTTTTT. Translating it yields CASSDGERGWANEKLFF.

The rearrangement uses TRBV30 and TRBJ1-1; D is unresolved. Germline loops: CDR1 GTSNPN, CDR2 SVGIG (reference sequence). With 2 bases removed from V and 4 bases from J, the gap between germline ends came to 5 bases. The CDR3 loop spans 11 amino acids. CDR3 region: CAWSPTTEAFF. DNA of the CDR3: TGTGCCTGGAGTCCGACCACTGAAGCTTTCTTT. The whole variable domain, remainder taken from reference TRBV30 and TRBJ1-1, is SQTIHQWPATLVQPVGSPLSLECTVEGTSNPNLYWYRQAAGRGLQLLFYSVGIGQISSEVPQNLSASRPQDRQFILSSKKLLLSDSGFYLCAWSPTTEAFFGQGTRLTVV.

This clone was seen only once. This chain links TRBV11-2 with TRBJ1-2; 8 bases fit TRBD1. The CDR3 sequence is 16 residues long. V was clipped by 2 bases and J by 4 bases; unmatched bases: 9. CDR1 and CDR2 (germline): SGHAT, FQNNGV. The CDR3 DNA sequence: TGTGCCAGCAGCTTATCCCTGGACAGGGCGGGCTATGGCTACACCTTC. It codes for CASSLSLDRAGYGYTF. Full variable domain (outside the CDR3, taken from reference TRBV11-2 and TRBJ1-2): EAGVAQSPRYKIIEKRQSVAFWCNPISGHATLYWYQQILGQGPKLLIQFQNNGVVDDSQLPKDRFSAERLKGVDSTLKIQPAKLEDSAVYLCASSLSLDRAGYGYTFGSGTRLTVV.

The J gene is TRBJ2-7, the V gene TRBV25-1; D is undetermined. Trimming left V 5 bases short and J 3 bases short, with 5 bases between. This CDR3 region has 11 residues. Germline lookup yields CDR1 MGHDK and CDR2 SYGVNS. The CDR3 sequence: CASSLGYEQYF. The CDR3 nucleotides read TGTGCCAGCAGTTTAGGCTACGAGCAGTACTTC.

The rearrangement uses TRBV6-5 and TRBJ1-2; possibly TRBD1 for D (5 bases). V lost 7 bases, J lost 4 bases, and 16 bases lay in between. CDR1 is MNHEY, CDR2 SVGAGI, per germline. The length of the CDR3 is 14 residues. CDR3 sequence reads: CASTPRGGSYGYTF. In nucleotides, the CDR3 is TGTGCCAGCACCCCGCGGGGCGGCAGCTATGGCTACACCTTC.

The rearrangement joins TRBV19 to TRBJ2-3; 7 nucleotides align to TRBD2. CDR1 is LNHDA, CDR2 SQIVND, per germline (reference sequence). J gave up 4 bases and V 7 bases, and 8 bases lay outside the gene matches. CDR3 size: 14 residues. In DNA, the CDR3 is TGTGCCAGTAAGGTCCCTGGGGGGGCAGATACGCAGTATTTT. This gives the protein CASKVPGGADTQYF.

The rearrangement uses TRBV5-6 and TRBJ1-2, with TRBD1 matching over 8 bases. CDR1 and CDR2 from the germline V gene are SGHDT and YYEEEE. The J segment lost 10 bases and the V segment lost 2 bases, leaving 4 bases of the junction unmatched. The CDR3 sequence is 12 residues long. In nucleotides, the CDR3 is TGTGCCAGCAGCTTAGACAGGGGCGACTACACCTTC. Protein sequence: CASSLDRGDYTF.

This chain uses TRBV2 with TRBJ2-2, with 10 bases identical to TRBD1. The germline gives CDR1 SNHLY, CDR2 FYNNEI. CDR3 length: 16 residues. J was trimmed by 3 bases and V by 2 bases; bases with no gene match: 3. CDR3 sequence: CASSEQGQGYTGELFF. The DNA of the CDR3 is TGTGCCAGCAGTGAACAGGGACAGGGGTACACCGGGGAGCTGTTTTTT.

About this clone: One end of the junction is discordant with germline, which a read error may explain. In nucleotides, the CDR3 is TGTGCCAGCACCTTAATGGCAGGGGGGGATCAGCCCCAGCATTTT. Translation gives CASTLMAGGDQPQHF. The genes are TRBV7-8 and TRBJ1-5; 7 nucleotides line up with TRBD1. Germline V gene lookup returns CDR1 SGHVS and CDR2 FQNEAQ. This CDR3 comprises 15 residues.

This clone has just a few counts. The J gene is TRBJ1-6, the V gene TRBV10-2; TRBD1 is a possible D gene (5 bases). Germline CDR1 WSHSY, CDR2 SAAADI. The V and J ends lost 6 bases and 0 bases respectively, with 12 bases between them. The CDR3 contains 16 residues. The CDR3 sequence is CASRDGTSSYNSPLHF. CDR3 DNA: TGCGCCAGCAGAGACGGGACTAGCTCCTATAATTCACCCCTCCACTTT.

V is TRBV20-1 and J is TRBJ1-1; D is undetermined. This CDR3 region has 11 residues. Germline values: CDR1 DFQATT, CDR2 SNEGSKA (reference sequence). Trimming pared 3 bases from V and 0 bases from J, leaving 2 bases between. The CDR3: CSASMNTEAFF. CDR3 coding DNA: TGCAGTGCTAGTATGAACACTGAAGCTTTCTTT.

This clone was counted between two and nine times. The chain recombines TRBV5-4 with TRBJ2-7, with 10 bases matching TRBD1. J gave up 2 bases and V 3 bases, and 8 bases lay outside the gene matches. The CDR3 length is 16 residues. Germline V gene data show CDR1 as SGHNT and CDR2 as YYREEE (reference sequence). CDR3 coding DNA: TGTGCCAGCAGCTCCGGCCGGGACAGGGGTGCCTACGAGCAGTACTTC. Its protein product is CASSSGRDRGAYEQYF.

This clone was observed a single time. This rearrangement joins TRBV6-5 to TRBJ1-2; D gene uncertain. The CDR3 has 14 residues. Trimming cost V 10 bases and J 0 bases, with 15 bases left between them. Germline V CDR1 and CDR2: MNHEY, SVGAGI. CDR3 sequence reads: CATLGRETNYGYTF. The DNA of the CDR3 is TGTGCCACCCTGGGCCGCGAAACTAACTATGGCTACACCTTC.

The genes are TRBV2 and TRBJ2-2; D is undetermined. V dropped 4 bases and J dropped 1 base, with 4 bases sitting between them. The germline V gene encodes CDR1 SNHLY and CDR2 FYNNEI. CDR3 size: 13 residues. The CDR3 region is CASSGQNTGELFF. CDR3 sequence (DNA): TGTGCCAGCAGTGGGCAGAACACCGGGGAGCTGTTTTTT.

The chain employs TRBV30 and TRBJ1-3; 8 nucleotides agree with TRBD1. Per germline, CDR1 GTSNPN and CDR2 SVGIG (reference sequence). J lost 4 bases, V lost 5 bases, and 10 bases had no gene match. CDR3 size: 15 residues. CDR3 in DNA: TGTGCCTGGGGCCTTGACAGGGGCAAAGGAAACACCATATATTTT. Translating gives CAWGLDRGKGNTIYF.

V is TRBV6-1 and J is TRBJ2-2; a weak D match, TRBD1 (5 bases). Germline CDR1 is MNHNS and CDR2 is SASEGT. Trimming pared 6 bases from V and 4 bases from J, leaving 9 bases between. The CDR3 is made up of 13 amino acids. The CDR3 protein is CASSQGSTGELFF. The CDR3 bases are TGTGCCAGCAGCCAGGGTAGCACCGGGGAGCTGTTTTTT.

The chain employs TRBV5-6 and TRBJ1-2, with a tentative D call TRBD1 (5 bases). CDR1 and CDR2 (germline): SGHDT, YYEEEE. The V end was cut by 4 bases, the J end by 4 bases, with 14 bases between. The CDR3 has 14 residues. CDR3 in DNA: TGTGCCAGCAGCCCAACCGGGGGATCCTATGGCTACACCTTC. Protein product: CASSPTGGSYGYTF.

Only one count was recorded for this clone. The V and J genes are TRBV5-8 and TRBJ1-2; D is uncertain. Germline CDR1 SGHTS, CDR2 YDEGEE. Trimming removed 4 bases from V and 7 bases from J, with 14 bases in between. The CDR3 sequence is 13 residues long. The CDR3 coding sequence is TGTGCCAGCAGCCGCGGACTGCTGAGTGGCTACACCTTC. Its protein is CASSRGLLSGYTF.